The rows below give T cell receptor beta chains drawn from one sample of a study of CD8+ T cells in alopecia areata. Using immunoSEQ multiplex PCR, the repertoire was profiled, and TCRdb retains in-frame clones only, with some absent. The sample shows some 180,000 clones, around 63% of them seen only once. The sample here was CD4+ T cells sorted from blood, taken at week 0. The receptors come from a human donor with alopecia areata. Each CDR3 is given with its conserved first and last residue. A D gene is named only where the DNA matches it firmly. A row's size may be missing; if present it is once, few, many or a size class.

>TRBJ2-3|TRBD1|TRBV5-1|-
TGCGCCAGCCGGCTGAGGACAGGCATTACCGGACTCGATACGCAGTATTTT
CASRLRTGITGLDTQYF
>TRBJ2-3|-|TRBV9|-
TGTGCCAGCAGCGTAGGCGGCCGTAGAGATACGCAGTATTTT
CASSVGGRRDTQYF
>TRBJ2-2|TRBD2|TRBV5-6|few
TGTGCCAGCAGCTTGGTCACAGCGGGGGAATACACCGGGGAGCTGTTTTTT
CASSLVTAGEYTGELFF
>TRBJ2-2|-|TRBV7-3|once
TGTGCCAGCACAGGGACTCCCCACACCGGGGAGCTGTTTTTT
CASTGTPHTGELFF
>TRBJ1-6|-|TRBV27|-
TGTGCCAGCAGTTCTCCGACCAATTCACCCCTCCACTTT
CASSSPTNSPLHF
>TRBJ1-2|-|TRBV20-1|few
TGCAGTGTCAAGGACGGCTACACCTTC
CSVKDGYTF
>TRBJ1-1|-|TRBV5-6|-
TGTGCCTCGCGGAGGGGGAACACTGAAGCTTTCTTT
CASRRGNTEAFF
>TRBJ2-4|TRBD1|TRBV11-2|medium-sized
TGTGCCAGCAGCACCCGGACAGGCGGTGTAGCCAAAAACATTCAGTACTTC
CASSTRTGGVAKNIQYF
>TRBJ1-1|TRBD1|TRBV6-6|-
TGTGCCAGCAGTGCCCGGACAGGCGGAGCTTTCTTT
CASSARTGGAFF
>TRBJ1-2|-|TRBV4-3|-
TGCGCCAGCAGCCAATCCGGGATCTATGGCTACACCTTC
CASSQSGIYGYTF
>TRBJ1-4|-|TRBV4-2|-
TGTGCCAGCAGCCCCGGAAAGGAAAAACTGTTTTTT
CASSPGKEKLFF
>TRBJ2-1|-|TRBV4-3|-
TGCGCCAGCAGCCCGCTTCAGGGTTACAATGAGCAGTTCTTC
CASSPLQGYNEQFF
>TRBJ2-2|TRBD2|TRBV7-2|-
TGTCCCAGCAGCTTAGCGGGGGGGCCTTCTGGCGGGGAGCTGTTTTTT
CPSSLAGGPSGGELFF
>TRBJ2-5|TRBD2|TRBV9|few
TGTGCCAGCAGCGTAGCGGAGCGGGGGGGATCCCAAGAGACCCAGTACTTC
CASSVAERGGSQETQYF
>TRBJ2-4|-|TRBV7-9|-
TGTGCCAGCAGCTTAGATCTAGCCAAAAACATTCAGTACTTC
CASSLDLAKNIQYF